Given below is one T cell receptor beta chain in context. An amount of RNA that ranged from roughly 0.5 to 1 ug was reverse transcribed with random hexamers. Amplification of TCR beta CDR3 across 54 Vbeta and 13 Jbeta was performed with immunoSEQ multiplex PCR. Using its own MiXCR run on the immunoSEQ multiplex PCR reads, TCRdb lists one record per CDR3 protein. Among a few hundred thousand distinct CDR3 sequences listed, approximately 95% were seen once. The sample belongs to a study of CD8 T cells in Susac syndrome. The clonotype originates from a human donor with multiple sclerosis. Source material: CD4+ T cells from PBMCs.

CDR3 sequence: CASSRAGQGSNEQFF. The CDR3, as DNA: TGTGCCAGCAGTAGAGCGGGACAGGGGAGTAATGAGCAGTTCTTC. The chain employs TRBV28 and TRBJ2-1; 10 nucleotides align to TRBD1. V gave up 5 bases and J gave up 7 bases; unmatched junction bases: 8. CDR3 size: 15 residues. The germline CDR1 and CDR2 sequences are MDHEN and SYDVKM. Together with reference TRBV28 and TRBJ2-1, the CDR3 gives the full variable domain: DVKVTQSSRYLVKRTGEKVFLECVQDMDHENMFWYRQDPGLGLRLIYFSYDVKMKEKGDIPEGYSVSREKKERFSLILESASTNQTSMYLCASSRAGQGSNEQFFGPGTRLTVL.